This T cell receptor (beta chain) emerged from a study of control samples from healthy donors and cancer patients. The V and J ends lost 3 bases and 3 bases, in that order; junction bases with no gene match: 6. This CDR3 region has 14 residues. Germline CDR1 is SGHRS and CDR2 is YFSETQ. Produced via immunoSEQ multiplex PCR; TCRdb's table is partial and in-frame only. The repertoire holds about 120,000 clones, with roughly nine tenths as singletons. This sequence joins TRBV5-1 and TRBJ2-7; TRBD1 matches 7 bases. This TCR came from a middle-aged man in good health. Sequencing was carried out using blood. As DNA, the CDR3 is TGCGCCAGCAGCTCGAGTCCAGGGGGCTACGAGCAGTACTTC. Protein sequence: CASSSSPGGYEQYF.